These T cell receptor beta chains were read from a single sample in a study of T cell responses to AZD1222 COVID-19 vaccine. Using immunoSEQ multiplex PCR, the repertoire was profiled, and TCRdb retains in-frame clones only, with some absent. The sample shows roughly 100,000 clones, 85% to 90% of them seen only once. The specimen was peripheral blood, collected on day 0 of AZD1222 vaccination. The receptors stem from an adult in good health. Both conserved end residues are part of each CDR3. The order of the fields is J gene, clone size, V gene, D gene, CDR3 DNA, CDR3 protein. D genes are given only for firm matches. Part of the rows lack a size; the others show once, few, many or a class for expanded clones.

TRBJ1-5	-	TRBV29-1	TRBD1	TGCAGCGTGATGACAGGGGTAGGCAATCAGCCCCAGCATTTT	CSVMTGVGNQPQHF
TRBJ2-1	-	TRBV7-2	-	TGTGCCAGCAGCCCACGGGGGAATACCTACAATGAGCAGTTCTTC	CASSPRGNTYNEQFF
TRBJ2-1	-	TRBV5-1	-	TGCGCCAGCAGCGGGGCAACCGGGAAGTATAATGAGCAGTTCTTC	CASSGATGKYNEQFF
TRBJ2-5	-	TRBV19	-	TGTGCCAGTAGTCGGCGAGAAGAGACCCAGTACTTC	CASSRREETQYF
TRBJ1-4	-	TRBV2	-	TGTGCCAGCAGCCTTACCCCGATCCGGGTCCCTAATGAAAAACTGTTTTTT	CASSLTPIRVPNEKLFF
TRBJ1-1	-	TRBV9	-	TGTGCCAGCAGCGGTGGGACACTCGGGAACACTGAAGCTTTCTTT	CASSGGTLGNTEAFF
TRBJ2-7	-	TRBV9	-	TGTGCCAGCAGCGTTGGGGGAGCGAACTCCTACGAGCAGTACTTC	CASSVGGANSYEQYF
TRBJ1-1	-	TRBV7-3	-	TGTGCCAGCAGCTCCACAGGCAACACTGAAGCTTTCTTT	CASSSTGNTEAFF
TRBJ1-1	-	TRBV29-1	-	TGCAGCGTTGAAAGGCGGGGTACTGAAGCTTTCTTT	CSVERRGTEAFF
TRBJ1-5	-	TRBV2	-	TGTGCCAGCGCGGATTTACTTGGGCAGCCCCAGCATTTT	CASADLLGQPQHF
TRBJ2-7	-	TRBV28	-	TGTGCCAGCAGAAGACGGTCAGGGGTATCCTACGAGCAGTACTTC	CASRRRSGVSYEQYF
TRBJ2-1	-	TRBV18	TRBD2	TGTGCCAGCTCACCGGAGATAGCGGGACGGGTGGGAAATGAGCAGTTCTTC	CASSPEIAGRVGNEQFF
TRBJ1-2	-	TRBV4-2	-	TGTGCCAGCAGCCAAGCTCGCCCAGGGGCAAACTATGGCTACACCTTC	CASSQARPGANYGYTF
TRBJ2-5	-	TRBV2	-	TGTGCCAGCAGTCCGCGCACGGAGTTTCAAGAGACCCAGTACTTC	CASSPRTEFQETQYF
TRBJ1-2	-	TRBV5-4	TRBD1	TGTGCCAGCAGCGTCGGGACAGGGGATGGCTACACCTTC	CASSVGTGDGYTF
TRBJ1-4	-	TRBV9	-	TGTGCCAGCAGCGCCGGCAGCGCAACTAATGAAAAACTGTTTTTT	CASSAGSATNEKLFF
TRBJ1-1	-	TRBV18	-	TGTGCCAGCGAAGGACAGAGGAACACTGAAGCTTTCTTT	CASEGQRNTEAFF
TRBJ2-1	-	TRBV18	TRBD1	TGTGCCAGCTCACCGTCGGCAGGGGGCGGGAATGAGCAGTTCTTC	CASSPSAGGGNEQFF
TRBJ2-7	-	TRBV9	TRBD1	TGTGCCAGCAGCGCCCGCCGGGACAGCTACGAGCAGTACTTC	CASSARRDSYEQYF
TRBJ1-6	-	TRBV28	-	TGTGCCAGCAGTTTCGCCAGGGCACGTAATTCACCCCTCCACTTT	CASSFARARNSPLHF
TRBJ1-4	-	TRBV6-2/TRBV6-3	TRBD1	TGTGCCAGCAGCTATGGGACAGCTCGGGAAAAACTGTTTTTT	CASSYGTAREKLFF
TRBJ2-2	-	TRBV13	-	TGTGCCAGCAGCTTAGGCGTCCTGGACACCGGGGAGCTGTTTTTT	CASSLGVLDTGELFF
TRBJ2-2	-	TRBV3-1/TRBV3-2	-	TGTGCCAGCAGTTCAGCGGACTCAGGCACCGGGGAGCTGTTTTTT	CASSSADSGTGELFF
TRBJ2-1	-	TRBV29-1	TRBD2	TGCAGCGTTGTTTCGACGGGGGGGGCCTACAATGAGCAGTTCTTC	CSVVSTGGAYNEQFF
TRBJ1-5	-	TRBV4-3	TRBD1	TGCGCCAGCAGCCAAGACGCAGGGGGCAAAAGTCAGCCCCAGCATTTT	CASSQDAGGKSQPQHF
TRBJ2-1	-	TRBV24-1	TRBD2	TGTGCCACCAGTGATGCCGCTAGCGGGACTTTTAACAATGAGCAGTTCTTC	CATSDAASGTFNNEQFF
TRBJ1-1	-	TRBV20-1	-	TGCAGTGCTAGAAAAAGTACAGAAGCTTTCTTT	CSARKSTEAFF
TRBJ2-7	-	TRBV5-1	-	TGCGCCAGCAGCTTAGAGGTATCCTACGAGCAGTACTTC	CASSLEVSYEQYF
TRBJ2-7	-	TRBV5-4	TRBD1	TGTGCCAGCAGCCCTCGGACAGGCCAAAGTCCCGAGCAGTACTTC	CASSPRTGQSPEQYF
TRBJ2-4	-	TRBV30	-	TGTGCCTGGACCCCCGGTTTTCTAGCCAAAAACATTCAGTACTTC	CAWTPGFLAKNIQYF
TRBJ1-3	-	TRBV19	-	TGTGCCAGTAGTTTCTTCGGCCGGGGAAACACCATATATTTT	CASSFFGRGNTIYF
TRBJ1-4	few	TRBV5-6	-	TGTGCCAGCAGCTTGAGCGATGAAAAACTGTTTTTT	CASSLSDEKLFF
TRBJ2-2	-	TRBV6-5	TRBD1	TGTGCCAGCAGTAGGGACAGGGGGATCGGGGAGCTGTTTTTT	CASSRDRGIGELFF
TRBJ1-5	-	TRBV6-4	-	TGTGCCAGCAGGGCCGGGCTTGGGGAAGGGGATCAGCCCCAGCATTTT	CASRAGLGEGDQPQHF
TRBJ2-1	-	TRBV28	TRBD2	TGTGCCAGCAGCCCCGGACTAGCGGGGGCCTACAATGAGCAGTTCTTC	CASSPGLAGAYNEQFF
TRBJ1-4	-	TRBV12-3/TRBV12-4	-	TGTGCCAGCAGGGGTTCGGGGTTGGGAAAACTGTTTTTT	CASRGSGLGKLFF
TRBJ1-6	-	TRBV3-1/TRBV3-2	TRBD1	TGTGCCAGCAGCCAAGAACCGGGACAGGGGAATTCACCCCTCCACTTT	CASSQEPGQGNSPLHF
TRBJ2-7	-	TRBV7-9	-	TGTGCCAGCAGCTTAGGGTCTGGACAGAGCTCCTACGAGCAGTACTTC	CASSLGSGQSSYEQYF
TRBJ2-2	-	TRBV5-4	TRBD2	TGTGCCAGCAGCTTTACTAGCGGGGTGAACACCGGGGAGCTGTTTTTT	CASSFTSGVNTGELFF
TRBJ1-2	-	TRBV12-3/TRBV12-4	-	TGTGCCAGCAGTTCAGGGACCTCGGGTGGCTACACCTTC	CASSSGTSGGYTF
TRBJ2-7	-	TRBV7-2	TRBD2	TGTGCCAGCAGACCCGGGACTAGCGGGGGGTACGAGCAGTACTTC	CASRPGTSGGYEQYF
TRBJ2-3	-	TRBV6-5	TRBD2	TGTGCCAGCAGTTACTCACCTAGCGGGAGCACAGATACGCAGTATTTT	CASSYSPSGSTDTQYF
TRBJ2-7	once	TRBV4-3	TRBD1	TGCGCCAGCAGCCAAGATGCGGGTCAGGGGGCAATCTACGAGCAGTACTTC	CASSQDAGQGAIYEQYF
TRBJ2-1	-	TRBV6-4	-	TGTGCCAGCGCTACTGGGGGGATCTACAATGAGCAGTTCTTC	CASATGGIYNEQFF
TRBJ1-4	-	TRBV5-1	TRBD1	TGCGCCAGCAGCTTAGGGACAGGGAATGAAAAACTGTTTTTT	CASSLGTGNEKLFF
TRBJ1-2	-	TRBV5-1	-	TGCGCCAGCACTGGGGGGAAGGCCTATGGCTACACCTTC	CASTGGKAYGYTF
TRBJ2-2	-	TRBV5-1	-	TGCGCCAGCTCTTCAGGGATGTTAGGCGGGGAGCTGTTTTTT	CASSSGMLGGELFF
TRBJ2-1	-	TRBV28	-	TGTGCCAGCAGTTTAGGCGACTCTCCCTGGGGACCGCAGTTCTTC	CASSLGDSPWGPQFF
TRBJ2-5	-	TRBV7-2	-	TGTGCCAGCAGCCGGACTTCCGGGTATGGGAAAGAGACCCAGTACTTC	CASSRTSGYGKETQYF
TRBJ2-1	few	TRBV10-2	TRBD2	TGCGCCAGCAGTGCTAGCGGGTACAATGAGCAGTTCTTC	CASSASGYNEQFF
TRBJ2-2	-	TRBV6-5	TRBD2	TGTGCCAGCAGCCTAAGCGGGGGGACCGGGGAGCTGTTTTTT	CASSLSGGTGELFF
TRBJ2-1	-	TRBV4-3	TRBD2	TGCGCCAGCAGCCAGGTTAGCGGGGGGGCCCTCTACAATGAGCAGTTCTTC	CASSQVSGGALYNEQFF
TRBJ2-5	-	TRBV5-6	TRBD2	TGTGCCAGCAGCAGTACTAGCGCAGAGACCCAGTACTTC	CASSSTSAETQYF